Listed here are 23 T cell receptor beta chains from one sample, sequenced in a study of cytotoxic CD8 clonotypes in ibrutinib-treated CLL. Here immunoSEQ multiplex PCR was the method, and the copy in TCRdb shows in-frame clones only, minus some. This sample carries 25,000 to 30,000 clones, approximately 57% of them seen once, and the ten largest clones take about 4.9%. The sample here was PBMCs, taken before ibrutinib treatment. The origin of the receptors is a human donor with chronic lymphocytic leukemia.

This clone turned up a few times. This chain uses TRBV6-7 with TRBJ2-1; a weak D match, TRBD2 (6 bases). TRBV6-7 is treated as an ORF (open reading frame) with a function not yet certain. This CDR3 comprises 18 residues. The germline V and J ends were trimmed by 3 bases and 0 bases, with 18 bases remaining between them. DNA of the CDR3: TGTGCCAGCAGTTATAAGTTTTGGGGGAGGAGCTCCTACAATGAGCAGTTCTTC. It yields the protein CASSYKFWGRSSYNEQFF.

The chain joins TRBV9 to TRBJ2-7, with 11 bases identical to TRBD2. J was trimmed by 2 bases and V by 3 bases; bases with no gene match: 10. Germline CDR1 reads SGDLS; CDR2 reads YYNGEE. This CDR3 contains 17 residues. The CDR3 DNA sequence: TGTGCCAGCAGCGCCACCTCTAGCGGGAGGTTACCCTACGAGCAGTACTTC. Translated: CASSATSSGRLPYEQYF.

In its sample, this clone was seen once. The rearrangement joins TRBV2 to TRBJ2-5, with D unresolved. The germline gives CDR1 SNHLY, CDR2 FYNNEI. Trimming took off 0 bases at V and 3 bases at J, with 5 bases between the two ends. The CDR3 length is 13 residues. For the CDR3, the DNA is TGTGCCAGCAGTGAAGCCAGAAAAGAGACCCAGTACTTC. Its protein product is CASSEARKETQYF.

In this sample, this clone turned up a few times. CDR3 nucleotide sequence: TGTGCCAGCAGTATACAGGGTGGTGAGCAGTTCTTC. Encoded protein: CASSIQGGEQFF. The chain recombines TRBV6-6 with TRBJ2-1, with a weak D call TRBD1 (6 bases). Germline CDR1 reads MNHNY; CDR2 reads SVGAGI (reference sequence). V was shortened by 5 bases and J by 9 bases, with 11 bases between the two germline ends. This CDR3 is built from 12 residues.

The V and J genes are TRBV4-1 and TRBJ2-7; D perhaps matches TRBD2 (5 bases). V was pared by 1 base and J by 6 bases, with 7 bases between. CDR1 and CDR2 from the germline V gene are MGHRA and YSYEKL. The CDR3 runs 12 residues. CDR3 coding DNA: TGCGCCAGCAGCCAAGCGGCGGGCGAGCAGTACTTC. It is translated as CASSQAAGEQYF.

V and J are TRBV11-2 and TRBJ2-2, with no clear D. Germline V lookup: CDR1 SGHAT, CDR2 FQNNGV. This CDR3 is 12 amino acids long. V was shortened by 4 bases and J by 7 bases, with 7 bases between the two germline ends. The CDR3 region is CASSYGVGELFF. The DNA of the CDR3 is TGTGCCAGCAGCTATGGTGTCGGGGAGCTGTTTTTT.

The chain recombines TRBV2 with TRBJ2-7, with 7 bases aligning to TRBD1. V dropped 8 bases and J dropped 5; count of bases not matched to a gene: 6. Germline V gene data show CDR1 as SNHLY and CDR2 as FYNNEI. The CDR3 is 12 amino acids. CDR3 bases: TGTGCCAGCGGTACAGGGGAAGACGAGCAGTACTTC. This sequence encodes CASGTGEDEQYF.

This chain uses TRBV5-5 with TRBJ2-7; no clear D. Germline V gene data show CDR1 as SGHKS and CDR2 as YYEKEE (reference sequence). This CDR3 region has 14 residues. Trimming cost V 0 bases and J 3 bases, with 10 bases left between them. The CDR3 loop is CASSLGPGYYEQYF. The DNA of the CDR3 is TGTGCCAGCAGCTTGGGCCCCGGGTACTACGAGCAGTACTTC.

The rearrangement uses TRBV10-3 and TRBJ2-1; D gene unclear. The V and J ends lost 3 bases and 2 bases respectively, with 17 bases between them. The germline gives CDR1 ENHRY, CDR2 SYGVKD. The CDR3 consists of 17 residues. The CDR3 loop reads CAISEHDPPWPYNEQFF. CDR3 DNA sequence: TGTGCCATCAGTGAACACGACCCACCCTGGCCCTACAATGAGCAGTTCTTC.

The J gene is TRBJ1-2, the V gene TRBV28; unclear D gene. This CDR3 region has 11 residues. Germline CDR1 is MDHEN and CDR2 is SYDVKM. Between the trimmed V and J ends, which lost 3 bases and 5 bases, there was a span of 4 bases. The CDR3 sequence: CASSFLYGYTF. In DNA form, the CDR3 reads TGTGCCAGCAGTTTTCTGTATGGCTACACCTTC.

The chain is built from TRBV5-6 and TRBJ1-3; D gene ambiguous. The CDR3 contains 13 residues. Germline-derived CDR1 and CDR2 are SGHDT and YYEEEE. V was shortened by 4 bases and J by 0 bases, with 5 bases between the two germline ends. The CDR3 region is CASSGSSGNTIYF. In DNA form, the CDR3 reads TGTGCCAGCAGCGGAAGCTCTGGAAACACCATATATTTT.

This clone rates as medium-sized (0.01 to 0.1%). J is TRBJ1-3 and V is TRBV7-3; D call uncertain. The CDR3 extends over 13 amino acids. Germline lookup yields CDR1 SGHTA and CDR2 FQGTGA. V was shortened by 5 bases and J by 4 bases, with 9 bases between the two germline ends. CDR3 region: CASSPTGGNTIYF. The CDR3 nucleotides read TGTGCCAGCAGCCCCACGGGAGGAAACACCATATATTTT.

This clone has a handful of counts. V usage is TRBV2 and J usage is TRBJ1-4; possibly TRBD1 for D (6 bases). Between the trimmed V and J ends, which lost 8 bases and 7 bases, there was a span of 17 bases. This CDR3 spans 14 amino acids. Per the germline V gene, CDR1 is SNHLY and CDR2 is FYNNEI. The CDR3 region is CASGAQGIGEKLFF. The CDR3 coding sequence is TGTGCCAGCGGAGCCCAGGGGATCGGTGAAAAACTGTTTTTT.

The chain recombines TRBV9 with TRBJ1-1, with no clear D. The germline V gene encodes CDR1 SGDLS and CDR2 YYNGEE. This CDR3 spans 15 amino acids. V was pared by 0 bases and J by 7 bases, with 16 bases between. CDR3 region: CASSVDPQEINEAFF. The CDR3 nucleotides are TGTGCCAGCAGCGTAGACCCCCAGGAAATAAATGAAGCTTTCTTT.

This clone occurred a few times. This chain links TRBV6-1 with TRBJ1-6; no firm D call. V was clipped by 2 bases and J by 7 bases, with 12 bases between them. There are 15 residues in the CDR3. Germline loops: CDR1 MNHNS, CDR2 SASEGT. The CDR3 DNA follows: TGTGCCAGCAGTGAAACGGGGTTTTTCAATTCACCCCTCCACTTT. Protein: CASSETGFFNSPLHF.

This chain uses TRBV10-3 with TRBJ2-5; the match to TRBD1 covers 11 bases. Germline V gene sequence: CDR1 ENHRY, CDR2 SYGVKD. The V segment lost 8 bases and the J segment 4 bases; nucleotides outside the gene matches: 0. This CDR3 contains 12 residues. DNA for the CDR3: TGTGCCATCGGGACAGGGGGAGAGACCCAGTACTTC. This codes for CAIGTGGETQYF.

The chain uses TRBV9 and TRBJ2-2, with TRBD1 matching over 7 bases. This CDR3 has 14 residues. The junction had 4 bases not matched to a gene; V was cut back by 2 bases and J by 6 bases. From germline, CDR1 is SGDLS and CDR2 YYNGEE. The CDR3 nucleotides are TGTGCCAGCAGCGTTAGACAGGGTCCCGGGGAGCTGTTTTTT. Translation: CASSVRQGPGELFF.

As DNA, the CDR3 is TGTGCCAGCAGGGGGACTAGCGGGAGCCTCCCAGCCTACGAGCAGTACTTC. This gives the protein CASRGTSGSLPAYEQYF. This chain joins TRBV2 and TRBJ2-7; TRBD2 matches 14 bases. Germline V gene sequence: CDR1 SNHLY, CDR2 FYNNEI. This CDR3 has 17 residues. V lost 6 bases to trimming and J lost 2 bases; unmatched junction nucleotides: 9.

The chain joins TRBV7-8 to TRBJ2-3, with D possibly TRBD2 on 5 matching bases. Per germline, CDR1 SGHVS and CDR2 FQNEAQ. V lost 2 bases to trimming and J lost 2 bases, with 8 bases between them. The CDR3 has 14 residues. The DNA of the CDR3 is TGTGCCAGCAGCTTACGGACTCACACAGATACGCAGTATTTT. It specifies CASSLRTHTDTQYF.

This clone has just a few counts. The chain links TRBV13 to TRBJ2-1, with D possibly being TRBD2 (5 bases). The germline V gene encodes CDR1 PRHDT and CDR2 FYEKMQ (reference sequence). The CDR3 is 14 residues long. V was clipped by 3 bases and J by 3 bases, with 9 bases between them. DNA of the CDR3: TGTGCCAGCAGCTTCTCTAGCAGCTACAATGAGCAGTTCTTC. Protein: CASSFSSSYNEQFF.

The V call is TRBV4-1, the J call TRBJ2-7; no firm D call. Deletions cut 1 base from V and 5 bases from J, with 12 bases between. This CDR3 is 14 amino acids long. Looked up from germline, CDR1 is MGHRA and CDR2 is YSYEKL. CDR3 sequence: CASSQVDDRDEQYF. The CDR3 region has the DNA TGCGCCAGCAGCCAAGTGGACGATAGGGACGAGCAGTACTTC.

The V gene is TRBV15, the J gene TRBJ2-5; 7 bases agree with TRBD2. This CDR3 region has 14 residues. V was clipped by 3 bases and J by 2 bases; unmatched bases: 3. Germline V gives CDR1 LNHNV, CDR2 YYDKDF (reference sequence). The CDR3 region has the DNA TGTGCCACCAGCAGCCACGGGGGGCAAGAGACCCAGTACTTC. It translates to CATSSHGGQETQYF.

The chain recombines TRBV4-1 with TRBJ2-3, with D tentatively TRBD1 or TRBD2 (5 bases each). Trimming cost V 1 base and J 12 bases, with 17 bases left between them. Germline V gene data show CDR1 as MGHRA and CDR2 as YSYEKL. This CDR3 spans 14 amino acids. The CDR3, as DNA: TGCGCCAGCAGCCAAGTAGTTAGGGGACCCATACAGTATTTT. As protein: CASSQVVRGPIQYF.